The rows below give T cell receptor beta chains drawn from one sample of a study of blood T cell repertoires in COVID-19. This table comes from immunoSEQ multiplex PCR, and its TCRdb copy is limited to in-frame clones, with some not included. In the table there are around 370,000 clones, about 87% of which are singletons. Specimen: peripheral blood. These receptors all come from a woman between 45 and 60 years old with COVID-19, enrolled during active disease. CDR3s include the opening cysteine and the closing phenylalanine or tryptophan. The order of the fields is J gene, V gene, CDR3 length, D gene, CDR3 DNA, CDR3 protein. The D gene is left open where the match is weak.

>TRBJ2-1|TRBV20-1|14|.
TGCAGTGCTAGTTGGGCGAGCTCCTACAATGAGCAGTTCTTC
CSASWASSYNEQFF
>TRBJ1-5|TRBV15|15|.
TGTGCCACCAGCAGAGATCCGACCCCCGGGCAGCCCCAGCATTTT
CATSRDPTPGQPQHF
>TRBJ1-1|TRBV3-1/TRBV3-2|15|.
TGTGCCAGCAGCCATGGTCTGAGGGTGGACACTGAAGCTTTCTTT
CASSHGLRVDTEAFF
>TRBJ2-3|TRBV7-2|15|TRBD1
TGTGCCAGCAGCGCGAGACAGGGCAGCACAGATACGCAGTATTTT
CASSARQGSTDTQYF
>TRBJ2-2|TRBV18|16|TRBD1
TGTGCCAGCTCACCATATGGGACAGCAAACACCGGGGAGCTGTTTTTT
CASSPYGTANTGELFF
>TRBJ1-3|TRBV13|14|.
TGTGCCAGCAGCTCGCGGGTCTTTGGAAACACCATATATTTT
CASSSRVFGNTIYF
>TRBJ2-2|TRBV7-2|16|.
TGTGCCAGCAGCTTACAGGTTACCACGAACACCGGGGAGCTGTTTTTT
CASSLQVTTNTGELFF
>TRBJ1-6|TRBV3-1/TRBV3-2|19|.
TGTGCCAGCAGCCAAGTTTTCAGGGGCCCTGGTAATTTTGGTTCACCCCTCCACTTT
CASSQVFRGPGNFGSPLHF
>TRBJ1-1|TRBV19|13|TRBD1
TGTGCCAGTCGTAAAGACAGGGGCACTGAAGCTTTCTTT
CASRKDRGTEAFF
>TRBJ2-5|TRBV5-1|12|.
TGCGCCAGCAGTGCTATGGGCGAGACCCAGTACTTC
CASSAMGETQYF
>TRBJ2-1|TRBV15|13|.
TGTGCCACCAGCAGAGTCAGGGGTCCTGAGCAGTTCTTC
CATSRVRGPEQFF
>TRBJ1-1|TRBV6-5|14|TRBD1
TGTGCCAGCAGCCGGGACAGGACTAACACTGAAGCTTTCTTT
CASSRDRTNTEAFF
>TRBJ2-3|TRBV5-1|14|TRBD1
TGCGCCAGCAGAAAACAGGGGAACCCAGATACGCAGTATTTT
CASRKQGNPDTQYF
>TRBJ2-3|TRBV6-5|12|.
TGTGCCAGCAGTTCTAGGGGCTATACGCAGTATTTT
CASSSRGYTQYF